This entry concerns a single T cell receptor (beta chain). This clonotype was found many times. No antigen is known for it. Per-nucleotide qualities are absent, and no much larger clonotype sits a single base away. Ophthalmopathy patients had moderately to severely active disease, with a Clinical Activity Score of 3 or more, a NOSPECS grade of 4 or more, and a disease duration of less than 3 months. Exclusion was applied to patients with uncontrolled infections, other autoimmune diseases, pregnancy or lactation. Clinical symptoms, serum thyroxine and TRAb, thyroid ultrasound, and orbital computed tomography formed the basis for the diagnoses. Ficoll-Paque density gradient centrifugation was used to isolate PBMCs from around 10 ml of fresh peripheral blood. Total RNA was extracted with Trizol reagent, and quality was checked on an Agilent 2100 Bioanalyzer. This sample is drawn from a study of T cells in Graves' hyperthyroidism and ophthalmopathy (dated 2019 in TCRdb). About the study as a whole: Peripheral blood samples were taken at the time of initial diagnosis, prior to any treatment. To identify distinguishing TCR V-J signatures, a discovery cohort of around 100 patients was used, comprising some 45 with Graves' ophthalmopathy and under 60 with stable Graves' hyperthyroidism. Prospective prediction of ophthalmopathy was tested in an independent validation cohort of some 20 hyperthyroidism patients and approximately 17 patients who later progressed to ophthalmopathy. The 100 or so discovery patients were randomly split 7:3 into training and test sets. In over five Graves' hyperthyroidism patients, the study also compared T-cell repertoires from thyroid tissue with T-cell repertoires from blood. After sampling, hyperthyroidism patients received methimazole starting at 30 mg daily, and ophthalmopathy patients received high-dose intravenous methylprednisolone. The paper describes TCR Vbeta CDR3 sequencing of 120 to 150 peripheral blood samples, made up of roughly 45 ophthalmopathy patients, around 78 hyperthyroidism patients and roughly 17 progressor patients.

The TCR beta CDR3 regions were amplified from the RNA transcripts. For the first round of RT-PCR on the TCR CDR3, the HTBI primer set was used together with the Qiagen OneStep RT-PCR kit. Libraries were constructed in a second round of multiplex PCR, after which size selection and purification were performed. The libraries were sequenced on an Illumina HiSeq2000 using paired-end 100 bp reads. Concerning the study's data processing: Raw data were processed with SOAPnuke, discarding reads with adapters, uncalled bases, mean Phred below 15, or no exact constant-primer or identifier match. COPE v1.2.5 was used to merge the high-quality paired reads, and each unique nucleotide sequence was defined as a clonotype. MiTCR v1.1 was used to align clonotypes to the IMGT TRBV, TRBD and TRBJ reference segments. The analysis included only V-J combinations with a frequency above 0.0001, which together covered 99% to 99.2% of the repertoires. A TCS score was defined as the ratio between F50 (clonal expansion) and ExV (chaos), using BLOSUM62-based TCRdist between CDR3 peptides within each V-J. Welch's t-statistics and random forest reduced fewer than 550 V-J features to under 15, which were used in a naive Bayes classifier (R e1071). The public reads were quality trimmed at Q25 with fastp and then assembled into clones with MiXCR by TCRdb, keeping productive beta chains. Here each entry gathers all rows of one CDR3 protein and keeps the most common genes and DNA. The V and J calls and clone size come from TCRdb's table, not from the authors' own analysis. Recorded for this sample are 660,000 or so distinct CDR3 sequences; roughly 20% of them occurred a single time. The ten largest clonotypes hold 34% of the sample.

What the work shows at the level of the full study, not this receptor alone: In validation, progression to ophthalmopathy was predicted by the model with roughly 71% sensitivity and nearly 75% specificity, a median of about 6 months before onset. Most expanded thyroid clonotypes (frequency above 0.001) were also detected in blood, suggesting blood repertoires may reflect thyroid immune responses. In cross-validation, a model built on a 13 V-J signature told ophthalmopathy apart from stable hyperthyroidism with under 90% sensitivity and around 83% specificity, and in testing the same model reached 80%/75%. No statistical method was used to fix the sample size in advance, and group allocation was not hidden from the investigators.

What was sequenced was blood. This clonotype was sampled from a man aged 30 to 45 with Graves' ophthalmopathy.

The nucleotides are TGTGCCAGCAGTTTATCAAGAGGGTATGAGGTCTACGAGCAGTACTTC. This yields the protein CASSLSRGYEVYEQYF. In this chain, TRBV27 is recombined with TRBJ2-7; the best D guess is TRBD2, with 5 bases matching. The CDR3 numbers 16 residues from cysteine through phenylalanine. The retained sequence is limited to the CDR3, 48 bases, with the frame set at the first base. V was cut back by 0 bases and J by 3 bases, leaving a gap of 15 bases between them. Looking up the germline V gene (reference sequence) yields CDR1 MNHEY and CDR2 SMNVEV.